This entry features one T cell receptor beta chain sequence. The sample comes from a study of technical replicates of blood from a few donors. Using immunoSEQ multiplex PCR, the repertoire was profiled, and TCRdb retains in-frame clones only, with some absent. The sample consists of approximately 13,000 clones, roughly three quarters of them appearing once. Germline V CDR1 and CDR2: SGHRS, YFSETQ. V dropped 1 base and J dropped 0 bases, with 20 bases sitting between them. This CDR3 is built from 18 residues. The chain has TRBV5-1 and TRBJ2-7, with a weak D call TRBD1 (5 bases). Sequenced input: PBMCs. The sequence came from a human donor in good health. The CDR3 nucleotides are TGCGCCAGCAGCTTGATACCCTCAAAGGGGTTAAGCTCCTACGAGCAGTACTTC. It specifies CASSLIPSKGLSSYEQYF.